What follows are 6 T cell receptor beta chains derived from one specimen sequenced in a study of CXCR3-negative and CXCR3-positive naive CD8 T cells. Overall study results and limits: Hydrophobicity of TRB CDR3s was greater in CXCR3-positive naive cells than in CXCR3-negative naive cells.

For these receptors, no antigen is known. 5' RACE that incorporated UMI labels was used to prepare the TRB cDNA libraries. TCRdb reworked the 5' RACE reads into one entry per CDR3 protein, no DNA. With about 53,000 distinct CDR3 sequences in the sample, the ten largest clones hold around 0.58%. Sequenced input: naive CXCR3+ CD8+ T cells from blood. Subset here: CD45RO-CCR7+CD27+CD95- naive CD8+ T cells expressing CXCR3 (TNR3+). The source is a human donor in good health. Some clones in this sample may be carry-over from other donors' samples.

The chain couples TRBV7-9 to TRBJ1-1; TCRdb calls TRBD1, which cannot be checked without DNA. The CDR3 has 15 residues. Germline CDR1 reads SEHNR; CDR2 reads FQNEAQ (reference sequence). The CDR3 sequence: CASNEPGQGNTEAFF.

The chain joins TRBV7-9 to TRBJ2-3; TCRdb picks TRBD2, but there is no DNA to check that call. CDR1 is SEHNR, CDR2 FQNEAQ, per germline (reference sequence). This CDR3 contains 17 residues. The CDR3 region is CASSPPTSGGGADTQYF.

The chain joins TRBV11-2 to TRBJ2-7. Germline CDR1 reads SGHAT; CDR2 reads FQNNGV. This CDR3 is built from 13 residues. The CDR3 sequence: CASSPEVGYEQYF.

This chain links TRBV5-5 with TRBJ1-4. Germline CDR1 SGHKS, CDR2 YYEKEE (reference sequence). There are 14 residues in the CDR3. The CDR3 protein is CASSLGPEDEELFF. The whole variable domain, remainder taken from reference TRBV5-5 and TRBJ1-4, is DAGVTQSPTHLIKTRGQQVTLRCSPISGHKSVSWYQQVLGQGPQFIFQYYEKEERGRGNFPDRFSARQFPNYSSELNVNALLLGDSALYLCASSLGPEDEELFFGSGTQLSVL.

The CDR3 sequence is CASSGAKNIQYF. The chain uses TRBV6-6 and TRBJ2-4. The CDR3 has 12 amino acids. Per the germline V gene, CDR1 is MNHNY and CDR2 is SVGAGI (reference sequence).

The CDR3 sequence is CASSPLLDTEAFF. The genes are TRBV4-3 and TRBJ1-1. The CDR3 is 13 amino acids. Germline assignment: CDR1 LGHNA and CDR2 YSLEER.